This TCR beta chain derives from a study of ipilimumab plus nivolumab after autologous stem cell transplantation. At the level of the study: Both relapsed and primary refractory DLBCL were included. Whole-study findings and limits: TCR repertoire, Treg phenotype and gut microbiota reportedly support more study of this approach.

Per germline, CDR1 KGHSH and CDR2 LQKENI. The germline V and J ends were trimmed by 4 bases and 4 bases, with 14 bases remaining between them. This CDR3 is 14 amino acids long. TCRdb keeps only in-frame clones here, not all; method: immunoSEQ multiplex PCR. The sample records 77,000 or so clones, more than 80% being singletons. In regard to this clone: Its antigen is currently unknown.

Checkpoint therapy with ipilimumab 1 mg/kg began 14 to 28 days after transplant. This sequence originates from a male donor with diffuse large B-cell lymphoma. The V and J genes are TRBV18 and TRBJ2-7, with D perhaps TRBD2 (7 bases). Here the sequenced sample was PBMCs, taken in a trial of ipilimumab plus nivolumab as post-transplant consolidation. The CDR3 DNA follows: TGTGCCAGCTCACGGGAGGGGGGCCGGTACGAGCAGTACTTC. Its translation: CASSREGGRYEQYF.